These 30 T cell receptor beta chains were all obtained from the same sample, sequenced in a study of PD-L1 blockade in urothelial cancer. Time point indicated: peripheral blood 6 weeks after treatment start. Produced via immunoSEQ multiplex PCR; TCRdb's table is partial and in-frame only. The data contain 45,000 to 50,000 clones, roughly 80% of them seen just once; the ten biggest clones take up just over 8.5%. The specimen comprised PBMCs, sampled around atezolizumab (anti-PD-L1) treatment. These receptors were obtained from a man in his 70s with urothelial cancer.

In this sample, this clone turned up once. An end of the junction does not agree with germline; a read error may underlie this. The rearrangement links TRBV7-7 to TRBJ2-2; 7 positions agree with TRBD1. This CDR3 spans 15 amino acids. The germline gives CDR1 SSHAT, CDR2 FNYEAQ (reference sequence). CDR3 sequence: CASSLGTVGTGELFF. The CDR3 DNA is TGTGCTAGCAGCTTGGGGACAGTGGGGACCGGGGAGCTGTTTTTT.

The CDR3 is CASSLSWGDSYEQYF. The DNA for the CDR3 is TGTGCCAGCAGTTTATCTTGGGGGGATTCCTACGAGCAGTACTTC. The rearrangement links TRBV28 to TRBJ2-7, with D perhaps matching TRBD2 (6 bases). Deletions cut 1 base from V and 1 base from J, with 11 bases between. Germline CDR1 MDHEN, CDR2 SYDVKM. The CDR3 length is 15 residues.

The rearrangement links TRBV28 to TRBJ2-7; a weak D match, TRBD1 (6 bases). Trimming took off 4 bases at V and 7 bases at J, with 17 bases between the two ends. Germline CDR1 reads MDHEN; CDR2 reads SYDVKM. The CDR3 is 14 amino acids. CDR3 residues: CASSSTRGSGEQYF. DNA of the CDR3: TGTGCCAGCAGTTCGACCAGGGGATCGGGAGAGCAGTACTTC.

The chain has TRBV28 and TRBJ1-1; no clear D gene. Germline V gene sequence: CDR1 MDHEN, CDR2 SYDVKM. The CDR3 runs 12 residues. V was shortened by 2 bases and J by 5 bases, with 6 bases between the two germline ends. CDR3 coding DNA: TGTGCCAGCAGTTTACCGGGGACTGAAGCTTTCTTT. Its translation is CASSLPGTEAFF.

The chain uses TRBV19 and TRBJ2-2, with TRBD2 identical over 10 bases. J lost 8 bases, V lost 5 bases, and 14 bases had no gene match. The length of the CDR3 is 17 residues. The germline V gene encodes CDR1 LNHDA and CDR2 SQIVND (reference sequence). CDR3 bases: TGTGCCAGTAGTCCCCCCAGGGCTAGCGGGAGATCTGGGGAGCTGTTTTTT. Translating gives CASSPPRASGRSGELFF. Supplemented by reference TRBV19 and TRBJ2-2, the full variable domain reads DGGITQSPKYLFRKEGQNVTLSCEQNLNHDAMYWYRQDPGQGLRLIYYSQIVNDFQKGDIAEGYSVSREKKESFPLTVTSAQKNPTAFYLCASSPPRASGRSGELFFGEGSRLTVL.

The chain uses TRBV5-1 and TRBJ2-7, with TRBD1 as a possible D gene (5 bases). Trimming removed 3 bases at V and 2 bases at J, with 12 bases between. The CDR3 has 14 amino acids. Germline V gene data show CDR1 as SGHRS and CDR2 as YFSETQ. The CDR3 DNA reads as TGCGCCAGCAGCTCGCAGGGATCCCCCTACGAGCAGTACTTC. Protein product: CASSSQGSPYEQYF.

The chain links TRBV28 to TRBJ2-3; TRBD2 agrees at 16 bases. The germline V gene has CDR1 MDHEN and CDR2 SYDVKM. The CDR3 is 16 amino acids. After removal of 6 bases from V and 4 bases from J, the junction contained 4 bases not matched to a gene. The CDR3 reads CASSQGTSGRADTQYF. The CDR3 coding sequence is TGTGCCAGCAGCCAAGGGACTAGCGGGAGGGCAGATACGCAGTATTTT.

The chain joins TRBV19 to TRBJ1-4; weak D call: TRBD1 (5 bases). The ends were cut back, 4 bases at V and 6 bases at J, with 6 bases in the middle. Germline values: CDR1 LNHDA, CDR2 SQIVND (reference sequence). CDR3 length: 12 amino acids. CDR3 nucleotides: TGTGCCAGTAGTAAAGGGGATGAAAAACTGTTTTTT. Its protein product is CASSKGDEKLFF. The full variable domain, rest sourced from reference TRBV19 and TRBJ1-4, is DGGITQSPKYLFRKEGQNVTLSCEQNLNHDAMYWYRQDPGQGLRLIYYSQIVNDFQKGDIAEGYSVSREKKESFPLTVTSAQKNPTAFYLCASSKGDEKLFFGSGTQLSVL.

The table lists this clone with a count of one. The chain is built from TRBV18 and TRBJ1-2; D gene ambiguous. There are 13 residues in the CDR3. V lost 3 bases to trimming and J lost 6 bases, with 11 bases between them. Germline assignment: CDR1 KGHSH and CDR2 LQKENI. The CDR3 nucleotides read TGTGCCAGCTCACCCGACGGGGTCGATGGCTACACCTTC. This translates into CASSPDGVDGYTF. The entire variable domain, with the rest obtained from reference TRBV18 and TRBJ1-2, is as follows: NAGVMQNPRHLVRRRGQEARLRCSPMKGHSHVYWYRQLPEEGLKFMVYLQKENIIDESGMPKERFSAEFPKEGPSILRIQQVVRGDSAAYFCASSPDGVDGYTFGSGTRLTVV.

This clone was observed a single time. The chain combines TRBV10-3 with TRBJ2-2, with D possibly being TRBD2 (5 bases). V lost 5 bases and J lost 4, with 20 bases in between. Germline V gene data show CDR1 as ENHRY and CDR2 as SYGVKD. The CDR3 consists of 17 residues. CDR3 sequence: CAISKVGAADLTGELFF. CDR3 coding DNA: TGTGCCATCAGTAAGGTTGGTGCAGCGGATCTCACCGGGGAGCTGTTTTTT.

The V gene is TRBV6-1, the J gene TRBJ1-1; 9 bases agree with TRBD1. V was pared by 7 bases and J by 5 bases, with 11 bases of the junction left unmatched. The CDR3 has 15 amino acids. Per germline, CDR1 MNHNS and CDR2 SASEGT. The CDR3 here is CASTERTGGRTEAFF. Here the CDR3 DNA reads TGTGCCAGCACCGAACGTACAGGGGGCAGGACTGAAGCTTTCTTT.

A few counts support this clone. This chain joins TRBV30 and TRBJ2-7, with 8 bases matching TRBD2. The V segment lost 6 bases and the J segment 7 bases; nucleotides outside the gene matches: 11. The CDR3 is 13 amino acids. Germline V CDR1 and CDR2: GTSNPN, SVGIG (reference sequence). CDR3 nucleotides: TGTGCCTGTTCCCGGACTAGCCCGGGGGAGCAGTACTTC. Translated, it gives CACSRTSPGEQYF.

The V and J genes are TRBV7-3 and TRBJ2-1; 10 positions match TRBD2. Germline-derived CDR1 and CDR2 are SGHTA and FQGTGA. V lost 0 bases to trimming and J lost 4 bases; unmatched junction nucleotides: 3. This CDR3 has 16 amino acids. CDR3 amino acids: CASSLTFSGRYNEQFF. In DNA form, the CDR3 reads TGTGCCAGCAGCTTAACGTTTAGCGGGAGGTACAATGAGCAGTTCTTC.

V is TRBV15 and J is TRBJ1-1; a weak D match, TRBD1 (5 bases). Germline V gene lookup returns CDR1 LNHNV and CDR2 YYDKDF (reference sequence). The CDR3 contains 15 residues. Trimming pared 0 bases from V and 1 base from J, leaving 9 bases between. The CDR3 loop is CATSRDRVSNTEAFF. The CDR3 DNA reads as TGTGCCACCAGCAGAGACAGGGTTTCGAACACTGAAGCTTTCTTT. Complete variable domain (other parts from reference TRBV15 and TRBJ1-1): DAMVIQNPRYQVTQFGKPVTLSCSQTLNHNVMYWYQQKSSQAPKLLFHYYDKDFNNEADTPDNFQSRRPNTSFCFLDIRSPGLGDTAMYLCATSRDRVSNTEAFFGQGTRLTVV.

The chain carries TRBV27 and TRBJ2-7; 11 bases align to TRBD2. This CDR3 comprises 16 residues. Germline lookup yields CDR1 MNHEY and CDR2 SMNVEV (reference sequence). With V trimmed by 3 bases and J by 0 bases, 4 bases remained unmatched. In DNA, the CDR3 is TGTGCCAGCAGTTTCAAGGGACTAGCGGACTCCTACGAGCAGTACTTC. It codes for CASSFKGLADSYEQYF.

In this sample, this clone turned up once. This chain connects TRBV10-3 to TRBJ1-4; 7 bases fit TRBD1. The J segment lost 5 bases and the V segment lost 0 bases, leaving 3 bases of the junction unmatched. CDR1 is ENHRY and CDR2 is SYGVKD in the germline V gene. The CDR3 is 15 amino acids. For the CDR3, the DNA is TGTGCCATCAGTGAGTCAGACAGGGACAATGAAAAACTGTTTTTT. Its protein product is CAISESDRDNEKLFF.

This clone was detected only once. The chain uses TRBV11-3 and TRBJ2-1, with TRBD2 matching 12 bases. The CDR3 loop spans 16 amino acids. Germline CDR1 and CDR2: SGHNT and YENEEA. After removal of 4 bases from V and 9 bases from J, the junction contained 10 bases not matched to a gene. Written as DNA, the CDR3 is TGTGCCAGCAGCTCCCGGACTAGCGGGACCCGGGCTGAGCAGTTCTTC. Its protein product is CASSSRTSGTRAEQFF.

The chain has TRBV13 and TRBJ2-7, with D possibly matching TRBD1 (6 bases). Looked up from germline, CDR1 is PRHDT and CDR2 is FYEKMQ (reference sequence). V was clipped by 5 bases and J by 1 base, with 18 bases between them. This CDR3 is built from 16 residues. The CDR3 nucleotides read TGTGCCAGCAGCCAGCAGCCGCGGACAGTTTCCTACGAGCAGTACTTC. Translation gives CASSQQPRTVSYEQYF.

This CDR3 reads CATSRRTGGYNEQFF. CDR3 in DNA: TGTGCCACCAGCAGAAGGACAGGGGGCTACAATGAGCAGTTCTTC. The chain is built from TRBV15 and TRBJ2-1, with 10 bases fitting TRBD1. Germline assignment: CDR1 LNHNV and CDR2 YYDKDF (reference sequence). The CDR3 has 15 amino acids. Trimming cost V 2 bases and J 3 bases; bases outside gene matches: 1.

The chain combines TRBV5-1 with TRBJ2-1; 8 bases match TRBD2. The CDR3 loop spans 16 amino acids. Germline CDR1 SGHRS, CDR2 YFSETQ. Trimming removed 5 bases from V and 3 bases from J; junction bases left unmatched: 10. The DNA for the CDR3 is TGCGCCAGCAGTTGGAAGGCGGGAGGAGACTACAATGAGCAGTTCTTC. Protein sequence: CASSWKAGGDYNEQFF. Combining the CDR3 with reference TRBV5-1 and TRBJ2-1 gives the whole variable domain KAGVTQTPRYLIKTRGQQVTLSCSPISGHRSVSWYQQTPGQGLQFLFEYFSETQRNKGNFPGRFSGRQFSNSRSEMNVSTLELGDSALYLCASSWKAGGDYNEQFFGPGTRLTVL.

V is TRBV11-2 and J is TRBJ2-3; maybe TRBD2 (5 bases). The CDR3 extends over 16 amino acids. Germline V lookup: CDR1 SGHAT, CDR2 FQNNGV. V shed 6 bases and J shed 2 bases, with 18 bases lying between them. The chain's CDR3 is CASSSRPPAVTDTQYF. In DNA, the CDR3 is TGTGCCAGCAGTTCCCGACCTCCAGCGGTCACAGATACGCAGTATTTT.

CDR3 sequence reads: CAISESTSDTEAFF. CDR3 nucleotide sequence: TGTGCCATCAGTGAGTCGACGAGCGACACTGAAGCTTTCTTT. The J gene is TRBJ1-1, the V gene TRBV10-3; D uncertain. Germline-derived CDR1 and CDR2 are ENHRY and SYGVKD. CDR3 length: 14 residues. Trimming took 0 bases from V and 3 from J, leaving 8 bases between them.

The gene calls are TRBV18 and TRBJ2-1; 9 bases agree with TRBD1. V shed 8 bases and J 5 bases; nucleotides not matched to a gene: 4. This CDR3 contains 13 residues. The germline CDR1 and CDR2 sequences are KGHSH and LQKENI. CDR3 sequence reads: CASGGQGNNEQFF. The CDR3 DNA reads TGTGCCAGCGGGGGACAGGGCAACAATGAGCAGTTCTTC.

CDR3 bases: TGTGCCAGCATCAGGACAGGGCGAGATCAGCCCCAGCATTTT. Its translation is CASIRTGRDQPQHF. This sequence joins TRBV6-1 and TRBJ1-5; 8 positions agree with TRBD1. CDR3 length: 14 residues. CDR1 is MNHNS, CDR2 SASEGT, per germline. Trimming removed 7 bases from V and 5 bases from J; junction bases left unmatched: 7.

This chain connects TRBV5-6 to TRBJ2-7, with TRBD1 identical over 8 bases. The CDR3 is 16 residues long. Germline V gene data show CDR1 as SGHDT and CDR2 as YYEEEE. The trim removed 3 bases at V and 2 bases at J, leaving 10 bases unmatched. The CDR3 loop is CASSSIVRDRTYEQYF. In nucleotides, the CDR3 is TGTGCCAGCAGCTCCATTGTCCGGGACAGGACCTACGAGCAGTACTTC.

The V call is TRBV4-1, the J call TRBJ2-3, with 7 bases matching TRBD2. The CDR3 has 14 amino acids. The V and J ends lost 4 bases and 1 base, in that order; junction bases with no gene match: 2. Germline assignment: CDR1 MGHRA and CDR2 YSYEKL. CDR3 sequence: CASSPSGGTDTQYF. The CDR3 nucleotides are TGCGCCAGCAGCCCCAGCGGGGGCACAGATACGCAGTATTTT.

J is TRBJ2-1 and V is TRBV6-1; tentatively, D is TRBD2 (6 bases). The length of the CDR3 is 15 residues. Trimming took off 2 bases at V and 5 bases at J, with 13 bases between the two ends. Germline CDR1 and CDR2: MNHNS and SASEGT. Written as DNA, the CDR3 is TGTGCCAGCAGTGAAACCCGGACGGGAGACAATGAGCAGTTCTTC. Translation: CASSETRTGDNEQFF.

This clone appeared a few times. The chain carries TRBV5-4 and TRBJ2-1; 9 bases fit TRBD1. The CDR3 is made up of 14 amino acids. Germline V lookup: CDR1 SGHNT, CDR2 YYREEE (reference sequence). The V segment lost 7 bases and the J segment 6 bases; nucleotides outside the gene matches: 8. The CDR3 spells CASLDRGRANEQFF. CDR3 DNA: TGTGCCAGCCTGGACAGGGGTAGGGCCAATGAGCAGTTCTTC.

The CDR3 loop is CASSPGYIGDSTFYQETQYF. In nucleotides, the CDR3 is TGTGCCAGCAGCCCAGGTTATATCGGGGACTCGACATTTTACCAAGAGACCCAGTACTTC. The gene calls are TRBV14 and TRBJ2-5; a weak D match, TRBD2 (6 bases). This CDR3 is 20 amino acids long. Trimming took off 4 bases at V and 0 bases at J, with 27 bases between the two ends. CDR1 is SGHDN, CDR2 FVKESK, per germline.

The chain carries TRBV5-1 and TRBJ2-7; 8 nucleotides align to TRBD1. V trimming: 7 bases; J trimming: 2 bases; junction bases outside the gene matches: 5. Germline V gene data show CDR1 as SGHRS and CDR2 as YFSETQ. The CDR3 totals 13 residues. The CDR3 DNA reads TGCGCCAGCGGGACAGGATCGACCTACGAGCAGTACTTC. This codes for CASGTGSTYEQYF.